This T cell receptor (beta chain) stems from a study of cytomegalovirus exposure and HLA in healthy donors. CDR1 SEHNR and CDR2 FQNEAQ come from the germline V gene (reference sequence). CDR3 length: 16 residues. The PCR ran on 60 Vbeta and 13 Jbeta primers. Produced via immunoSEQ multiplex PCR; TCRdb's table is partial and in-frame only. The repertoire holds about 180,000 clones, with roughly three quarters as singletons. Turning to this clone: A read error may produce the germline difference seen at one junction end.

J is TRBJ2-7 and V is TRBV7-9; possible D gene TRBD1, 5 bases. Sequenced: PBMCs. The TCR sequence derives from a woman between 45 and 60 years old in good health and CMV-seropositive. This CDR3 is CASSLVAGRGSCEQYF. CDR3 coding DNA: TGTGCCAGCAGCTTAGTCGCAGGGCGTGGGTCCTGCGAGCAGTACTTC. The whole variable domain, remainder taken from reference TRBV7-9 and TRBJ2-7, is DTGVSQNPRHKITKRGQNVTFRCDPISEHNRLYWYRQTLGQGPEFLTYFQNEAQLEKSRLLSDRFSAERPKGSFSTLEIQRTEQGDSAMYLCASSLVAGRGSCEQYFGPGTRLTVT.